The source of this T cell receptor (beta chain) is a study of OX40 agonist ivuxolimab in advanced cancers. Background on the study: An anti-OX40 (CD134) antibody with agonistic activity, ivuxolimab, was administered to patients.

V shed 4 bases and J 3 bases; nucleotides not matched to a gene: 5. Germline CDR1 reads SGHRS; CDR2 reads YFSETQ. The CDR3 spans 15 residues. Measured with immunoSEQ multiplex PCR; TCRdb has only the in-frame clones, and not every one. The profile covers roughly 72,000 clones, with 81% appearing a single time and approximately 5% taken by the ten largest. The chain joins TRBV5-1 to TRBJ2-1; 9 bases are a match to TRBD1. This TCR came from an adult with an advanced solid tumor such as melanoma, head and neck, liver or kidney cancer. The material sequenced was CD4+ or CD8+ T cells sorted from blood, taken in a trial of the OX40 agonist ivuxolimab. The CDR3 nucleotides read TGCGCCAGCAGCAGAACAGGGGGCTTCTACAATGAGCAGTTCTTC. Protein product: CASSRTGGFYNEQFF.